Each of the 26 T cell receptor beta chains below was sequenced from the same sample in a study of blood T cell repertoires in COVID-19. Clones were sequenced by immunoSEQ multiplex PCR, and TCRdb holds only the in-frame ones, with some missing. The repertoire includes 220,000 or so clones, around 82% of them detected once, and 2% to 2.5% sits in the top ten. Sequences were obtained from peripheral blood. The receptors here all came from an older woman with acute or convalescent COVID-19.

This chain uses TRBV25-1 with TRBJ2-2, with D possibly TRBD1 on 6 matching bases. With 6 bases removed from V and 5 bases from J, the gap between germline ends came to 13 bases. The CDR3 has 14 amino acids. Per germline, CDR1 MGHDK and CDR2 SYGVNS. The CDR3 sequence: CASRGQGLTGELFF. CDR3 nucleotides: TGTGCCAGCAGAGGGCAGGGGCTGACCGGGGAGCTGTTTTTT.

In this sample, this clone turned up once. The chain carries TRBV5-6 and TRBJ1-5, with D tentatively TRBD1 (6 bases). Trimming removed 2 bases from V and 5 bases from J, with 14 bases in between. CDR3 length equals 15 residues. The germline V gene has CDR1 SGHDT and CDR2 YYEEEE. CDR3 nucleotides: TGTGCCAGCAGCTTTTTCAACAGGGACCATCAGCCCCAGCATTTT. This codes for CASSFFNRDHQPQHF.

J is TRBJ1-5 and V is TRBV5-8, with 7 bases lining up with TRBD1. The CDR3 consists of 18 residues. Germline-derived CDR1 and CDR2 are SGHTS and YDEGEE. The J segment lost 3 bases and the V segment lost 3 bases, leaving 15 bases of the junction unmatched. CDR3 protein: CASSYLRTGKGANQPQHF. The CDR3 bases are TGTGCCAGCAGCTACCTAAGGACAGGTAAAGGGGCCAATCAGCCCCAGCATTTT.

The chain recombines TRBV6-1 with TRBJ2-2, with TRBD1 as a possible D gene (6 bases). Germline values: CDR1 MNHNS, CDR2 SASEGT. The CDR3 totals 16 residues. The ends were cut back, 4 bases at V and 1 base at J, with 13 bases in the middle. The CDR3 protein is CASSGQGYRNTGELFF. The CDR3 nucleotides read TGTGCCAGCAGTGGGCAGGGGTATAGGAACACCGGGGAGCTGTTTTTT.

This clone was seen a handful of times. The gene calls are TRBV5-1 and TRBJ1-2; the D gene is possibly TRBD1 (5 bases). The CDR3 runs to 13 residues. The V end was cut by 2 bases, the J end by 7 bases, with 12 bases between. Looked up from germline, CDR1 is SGHRS and CDR2 is YFSETQ. The CDR3 nucleotides read TGCGCCAGCAGCTTCAGGGTCGGGGGTGGCTACACCTTC. Amino acid sequence: CASSFRVGGGYTF. Based on the CDR3 plus reference TRBV5-1 and TRBJ1-2, the full variable domain is KAGVTQTPRYLIKTRGQQVTLSCSPISGHRSVSWYQQTPGQGLQFLFEYFSETQRNKGNFPGRFSGRQFSNSRSEMNVSTLELGDSALYLCASSFRVGGGYTFGSGTRLTVV.

The table lists this clone with a few counts. The gene calls are TRBV28 and TRBJ2-3, with a weak D call TRBD2 (7 bases). CDR3 size: 15 residues. Looked up from germline, CDR1 is MDHEN and CDR2 is SYDVKM. V lost 5 bases to trimming and J lost 0 bases, with 12 bases between them. The CDR3, as DNA: TGTGCCAGCAGTCTGCGGGGGCCGAGCACAGATACGCAGTATTTT. Translated: CASSLRGPSTDTQYF.

V and J are TRBV2 and TRBJ2-3; tentative D call: TRBD2 (6 bases). The V gene lost 5 bases and the J gene lost 0 bases, with 15 bases spanning the gap. Per germline, CDR1 SNHLY and CDR2 FYNNEI. The CDR3 loop spans 16 amino acids. CDR3 nucleotide sequence: TGTGCCAGCAGTTTAGGCGATAGCGGAAGCACAGATACGCAGTATTTT. Its protein is CASSLGDSGSTDTQYF.

In this sample, this clone turned up a few times. This chain joins TRBV7-2 and TRBJ2-2, with 11 bases lining up with TRBD2. J was trimmed by 6 bases and V by 6 bases; bases with no gene match: 3. CDR1 and CDR2 (germline): SGHTA, FQGNSA. The CDR3 spans 14 residues. CDR3 region: CASSSGGAAGELFF. As DNA, the CDR3 is TGTGCCAGCAGTAGCGGGGGGGCCGCCGGGGAGCTGTTTTTT.

The chain is built from TRBV4-2 and TRBJ2-1, with TRBD2 matching 7 bases. With V trimmed by 0 bases and J by 2 bases, 4 bases remained unmatched. Germline V lookup: CDR1 LGHNA, CDR2 YNFKEQ. This CDR3 has 16 residues. The CDR3: CASSQERTRTYNEQFF. In nucleotides, the CDR3 is TGTGCCAGCAGCCAAGAGAGGACTAGAACCTACAATGAGCAGTTCTTC.

The rearrangement uses TRBV9 and TRBJ2-2, with 10 positions matching TRBD2. Per germline, CDR1 SGDLS and CDR2 YYNGEE. Trimming removed 4 bases from V and 2 bases from J; junction bases left unmatched: 8. The CDR3 has 17 amino acids. The CDR3 DNA sequence: TGTGCCAGCAGCTCAGATCGGACTAGCGGTAACACCGGGGAGCTGTTTTTT. It yields the protein CASSSDRTSGNTGELFF.

The gene calls are TRBV30 and TRBJ1-2; the D gene is possibly TRBD1 (5 bases). The V and J ends lost 3 bases and 6 bases respectively, with 20 bases between them. The germline V gene has CDR1 GTSNPN and CDR2 SVGIG (reference sequence). The CDR3 runs 15 residues. CDR3 sequence (DNA): TGTGCCTGGAGAGGTGTTACGGCAGGGCTGAATGGCTACACCTTC. This codes for CAWRGVTAGLNGYTF.

Only a few counts were recorded for this clone. The rearrangement uses TRBV7-9 and TRBJ1-4; D is ambiguous. Germline assignment: CDR1 SEHNR and CDR2 FQNEAQ (reference sequence). This CDR3 has 12 residues. The germline V and J ends were trimmed by 9 bases and 4 bases, with 9 bases remaining between them. The CDR3 DNA sequence: TGTGCCAGGCGGCGCAGTAATGAAAAACTGTTTTTT. It translates to CARRRSNEKLFF.

The chain has TRBV2 and TRBJ2-1, with 13 bases lining up with TRBD2. In germline, CDR1 is SNHLY, CDR2 FYNNEI. Germline trimming cut 6 bases from V and 1 base from J; bases unmatched to any gene: 6. This CDR3 comprises 17 residues. This CDR3 reads CASRLRLAGGSYNEQFF. Written as DNA, the CDR3 is TGTGCCAGCAGGCTAAGACTAGCGGGGGGATCCTACAATGAGCAGTTCTTC.

The rearrangement links TRBV2 to TRBJ2-2; the D gene is possibly TRBD1 (5 bases). CDR3 length equals 16 residues. Trimming removed 6 bases from V and 0 bases from J, with 14 bases in between. Per the germline V gene, CDR1 is SNHLY and CDR2 is FYNNEI. The CDR3 loop reads CASSHLRGSNTGELFF. The CDR3 nucleotides are TGTGCCAGCAGCCACCTAAGGGGATCGAACACCGGGGAGCTGTTTTTT.

The chain is built from TRBV5-1 and TRBJ1-1; TRBD1 matches 9 bases. This CDR3 is 16 amino acids long. Losses at the gene ends were 4 bases for V and 10 bases for J; bases not matched to a gene: 17. Germline-derived CDR1 and CDR2 are SGHRS and YFSETQ. CDR3 in amino acids: CASSEGAGQGIGRAFF. The CDR3 bases are TGCGCCAGCAGCGAGGGAGCGGGACAGGGCATTGGACGAGCTTTCTTT.

The chain couples TRBV9 to TRBJ2-1; D perhaps matches TRBD2 (6 bases). The germline CDR1 and CDR2 sequences are SGDLS and YYNGEE. The CDR3 is 13 residues long. V was pared by 0 bases and J by 13 bases, with 14 bases between. CDR3 DNA sequence: TGTGCCAGCAGCGTAGAAGTAGGGAGGATTCAGTTCTTC. This encodes CASSVEVGRIQFF. Drawing the rest from reference TRBV9 and TRBJ2-1, the complete variable domain is DSGVTQTPKHLITATGQRVTLRCSPRSGDLSVYWYQQSLDQGLQFLIQYYNGEERAKGNILERFSAQQFPDLHSELNLSSLELGDSALYFCASSVEVGRIQFFGPGTRLTVL.

V usage is TRBV10-2 and J usage is TRBJ2-3; the D is unclear. Trimming took 9 bases from V and 6 from J, leaving 16 bases between them. The germline V gene encodes CDR1 WSHSY and CDR2 SAAADI. CDR3 length equals 13 residues. CDR3 sequence (DNA): TGCGCCAGTGGCCCTCCAACCTGGGATACGCAGTATTTT. This gives the protein CASGPPTWDTQYF.

The chain couples TRBV5-1 to TRBJ2-7, with D maybe TRBD1 (6 bases). V was clipped by 2 bases and J by 5 bases, with 14 bases between them. Germline V gene data show CDR1 as SGHRS and CDR2 as YFSETQ. The CDR3 is made up of 14 amino acids. CDR3 DNA sequence: TGCGCCAGCAGCTTTGGAGAGGGGGTCAACGAGCAGTACTTC. It is translated as CASSFGEGVNEQYF.

The chain has TRBV27 and TRBJ1-6; D call uncertain. This CDR3 is built from 13 residues. Germline assignment: CDR1 MNHEY and CDR2 SMNVEV (reference sequence). V lost 3 bases, J lost 8 bases, and 8 bases lay in between. The CDR3 bases are TGTGCCAGCAGTTTCTGGTCGGATTCACCCCTCCACTTT. It translates to CASSFWSDSPLHF.

The chain couples TRBV5-1 to TRBJ2-3; 7 bases are shared with TRBD1. Germline CDR1 is SGHRS and CDR2 is YFSETQ. V gave up 3 bases and J gave up 2 bases; unmatched junction bases: 6. The CDR3 is made up of 15 amino acids. The CDR3 protein is CASSYPTGNTDTQYF. CDR3 nucleotide sequence: TGCGCCAGCAGCTACCCGACAGGGAACACAGATACGCAGTATTTT.

The sample holds one count of this clone. V is TRBV6-5 and J is TRBJ1-3; a weak D match, TRBD1 (6 bases). The V and J ends lost 8 bases and 3 bases respectively, with 8 bases between them. Germline values: CDR1 MNHEY, CDR2 SVGAGI. CDR3 length: 12 residues. CDR3 sequence reads: CASGQLGNTIYF. The CDR3 DNA sequence: TGTGCCAGCGGACAGCTTGGAAACACCATATATTTT.

The CDR3 is CASSIRGITYEQYF. The CDR3 DNA reads TGTGCCAGCAGCATTCGGGGAATTACCTACGAGCAGTACTTC. The chain employs TRBV5-5 and TRBJ2-7; D is perhaps TRBD2 (5 bases). Germline loops: CDR1 SGHKS, CDR2 YYEKEE (reference sequence). Trimming cost V 4 bases and J 2 bases, with 13 bases left between them. CDR3 length equals 14 residues.

The gene calls are TRBV30 and TRBJ2-1; D may be TRBD2 (6 bases). V was clipped by 5 bases and J by 4 bases, with 12 bases between them. The CDR3 totals 13 residues. The germline CDR1 and CDR2 sequences are GTSNPN and SVGIG (reference sequence). As DNA, the CDR3 is TGTGCCTGGTTGGGGGGACCTTACAATGAGCAGTTCTTC. Its protein is CAWLGGPYNEQFF. Combining the CDR3 with reference TRBV30 and TRBJ2-1 gives the whole variable domain SQTIHQWPATLVQPVGSPLSLECTVEGTSNPNLYWYRQAAGRGLQLLFYSVGIGQISSEVPQNLSASRPQDRQFILSSKKLLLSDSGFYLCAWLGGPYNEQFFGPGTRLTVL.

This chain links TRBV12-3 or TRBV12-4 with TRBJ1-2; D call uncertain. Trimming took off 7 bases at V and 9 bases at J, with 9 bases between the two ends. The CDR3 covers 10 residues. The CDR3, as DNA: TGTGCCAGCACCCAGAATAGCTACACCTTC. It encodes CASTQNSYTF.

V and J are TRBV19 and TRBJ1-5, with D possibly TRBD1 on 5 matching bases. From germline, CDR1 is LNHDA and CDR2 SQIVND (reference sequence). V lost 4 bases, J lost 1 base, and 11 bases lay in between. The CDR3 is made up of 15 amino acids. The CDR3 loop reads CASSTGMVSNQPQHF. CDR3 bases: TGTGCCAGTAGTACAGGGATGGTAAGCAATCAGCCCCAGCATTTT.

The chain joins TRBV14 to TRBJ1-1; D may be TRBD1 (5 bases). V shed 4 bases and J shed 3 bases, with 18 bases lying between them. CDR3 size: 16 residues. Germline values: CDR1 SGHDN, CDR2 FVKESK. The CDR3 sequence: CASSRVAGPGDTEAFF. The CDR3 DNA sequence: TGTGCCAGCAGCCGTGTCGCGGGACCCGGGGACACTGAAGCTTTCTTT.